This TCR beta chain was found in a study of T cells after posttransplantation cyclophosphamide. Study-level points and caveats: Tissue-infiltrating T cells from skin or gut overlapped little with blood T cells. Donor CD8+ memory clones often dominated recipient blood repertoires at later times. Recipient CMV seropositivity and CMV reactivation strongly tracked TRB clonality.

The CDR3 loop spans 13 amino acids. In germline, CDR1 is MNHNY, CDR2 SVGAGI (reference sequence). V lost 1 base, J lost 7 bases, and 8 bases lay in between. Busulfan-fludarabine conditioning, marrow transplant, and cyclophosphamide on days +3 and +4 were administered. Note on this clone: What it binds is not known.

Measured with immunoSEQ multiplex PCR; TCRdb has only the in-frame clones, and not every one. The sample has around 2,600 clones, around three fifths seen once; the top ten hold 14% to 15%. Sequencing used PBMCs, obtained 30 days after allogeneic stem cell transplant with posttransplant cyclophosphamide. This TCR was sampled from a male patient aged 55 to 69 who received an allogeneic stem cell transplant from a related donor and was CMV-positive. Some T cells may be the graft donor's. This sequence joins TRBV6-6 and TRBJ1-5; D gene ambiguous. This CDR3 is CASSYYGSQPQHF. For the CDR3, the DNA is TGTGCCAGCAGTTACTACGGTTCCCAGCCCCAGCATTTT.